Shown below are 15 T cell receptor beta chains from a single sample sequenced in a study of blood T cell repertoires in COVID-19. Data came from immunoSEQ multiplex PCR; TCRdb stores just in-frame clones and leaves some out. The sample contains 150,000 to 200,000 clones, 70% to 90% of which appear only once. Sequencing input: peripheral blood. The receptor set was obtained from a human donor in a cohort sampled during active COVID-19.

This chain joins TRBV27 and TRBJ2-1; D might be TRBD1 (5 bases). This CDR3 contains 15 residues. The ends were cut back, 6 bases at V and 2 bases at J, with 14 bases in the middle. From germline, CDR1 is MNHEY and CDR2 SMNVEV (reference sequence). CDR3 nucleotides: TGTGCCAGCAGCCTCGACAGATATGCCTACAATGAGCAGTTCTTC. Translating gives CASSLDRYAYNEQFF.

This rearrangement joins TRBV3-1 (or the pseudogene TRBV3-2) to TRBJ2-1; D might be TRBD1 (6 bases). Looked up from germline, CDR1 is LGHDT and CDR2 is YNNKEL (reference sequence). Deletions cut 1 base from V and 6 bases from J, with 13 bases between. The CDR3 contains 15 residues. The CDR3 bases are TGTGCCAGCAGCCAAGGACAGGTCCGCCTCAATGAGCAGTTCTTC. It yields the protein CASSQGQVRLNEQFF.

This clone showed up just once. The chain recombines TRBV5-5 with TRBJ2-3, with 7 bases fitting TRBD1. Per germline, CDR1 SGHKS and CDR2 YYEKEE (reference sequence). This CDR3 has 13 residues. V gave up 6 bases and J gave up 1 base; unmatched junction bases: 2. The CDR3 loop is CASNTGGTDTQYF. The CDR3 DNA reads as TGTGCCAGCAACACAGGGGGCACAGATACGCAGTATTTT.

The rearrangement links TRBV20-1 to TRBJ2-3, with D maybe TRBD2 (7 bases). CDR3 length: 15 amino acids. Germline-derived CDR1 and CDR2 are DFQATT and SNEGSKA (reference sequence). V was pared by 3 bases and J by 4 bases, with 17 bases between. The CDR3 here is CSASGGEGGSDTQYF. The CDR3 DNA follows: TGCAGTGCTAGTGGAGGGGAGGGGGGTTCAGATACGCAGTATTTT.

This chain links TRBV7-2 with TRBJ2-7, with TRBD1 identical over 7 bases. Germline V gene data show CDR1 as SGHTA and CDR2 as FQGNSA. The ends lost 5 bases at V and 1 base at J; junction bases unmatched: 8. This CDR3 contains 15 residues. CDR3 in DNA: TGTGCCAGCAGCCTGTGGGGACAGCCGTCCTACGAGCAGTACTTC. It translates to CASSLWGQPSYEQYF.

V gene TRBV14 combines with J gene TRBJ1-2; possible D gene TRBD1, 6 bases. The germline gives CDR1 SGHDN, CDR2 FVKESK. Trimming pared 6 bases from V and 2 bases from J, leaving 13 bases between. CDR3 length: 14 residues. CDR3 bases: TGTGCCAGCAGGGCCATCGGACAGAACTATGGCTACACCTTC. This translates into CASRAIGQNYGYTF.

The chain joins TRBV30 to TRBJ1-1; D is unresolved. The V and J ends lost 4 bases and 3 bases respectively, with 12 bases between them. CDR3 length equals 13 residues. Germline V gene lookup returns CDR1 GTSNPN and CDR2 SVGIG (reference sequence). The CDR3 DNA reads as TGTGCCTGGACCCAATCGGGGTACACTGAAGCTTTCTTT. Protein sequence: CAWTQSGYTEAFF.

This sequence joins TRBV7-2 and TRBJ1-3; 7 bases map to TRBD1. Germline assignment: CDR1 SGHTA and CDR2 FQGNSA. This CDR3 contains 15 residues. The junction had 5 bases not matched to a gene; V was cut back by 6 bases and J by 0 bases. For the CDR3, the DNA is TGTGCCAGCAGATCTGGACAGGTCTCTGGAAACACCATATATTTT. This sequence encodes CASRSGQVSGNTIYF. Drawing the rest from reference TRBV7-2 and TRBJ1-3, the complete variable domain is GAGVSQSPSNKVTEKGKDVELRCDPISGHTALYWYRQSLGQGLEFLIYFQGNSAPDKSGLPSDRFSAERTGGSVSTLTIQRTQQEDSAVYLCASRSGQVSGNTIYFGEGSWLTVV.

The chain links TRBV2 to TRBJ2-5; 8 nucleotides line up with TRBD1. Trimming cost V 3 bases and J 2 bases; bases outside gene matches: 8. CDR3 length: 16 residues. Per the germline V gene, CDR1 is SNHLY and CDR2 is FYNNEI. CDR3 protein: CASSEQTGVKQETQYF. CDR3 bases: TGTGCCAGCAGTGAGCAGACAGGGGTCAAGCAAGAGACCCAGTACTTC.

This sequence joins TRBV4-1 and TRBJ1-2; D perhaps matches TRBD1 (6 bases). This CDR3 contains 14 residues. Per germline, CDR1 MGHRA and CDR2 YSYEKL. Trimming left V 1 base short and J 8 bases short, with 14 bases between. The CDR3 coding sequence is TGCGCCAGCAGCCAAGTCGGCAGGGGCGAGGGCTACACCTTC. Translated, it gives CASSQVGRGEGYTF.

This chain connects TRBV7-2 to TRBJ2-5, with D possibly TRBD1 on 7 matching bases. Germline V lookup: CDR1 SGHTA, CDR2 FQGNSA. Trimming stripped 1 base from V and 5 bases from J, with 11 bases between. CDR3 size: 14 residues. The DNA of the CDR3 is TGTGCCAGCAGCTTAGAGACAGGGAGGGAGACCCAGTACTTC. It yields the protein CASSLETGRETQYF.

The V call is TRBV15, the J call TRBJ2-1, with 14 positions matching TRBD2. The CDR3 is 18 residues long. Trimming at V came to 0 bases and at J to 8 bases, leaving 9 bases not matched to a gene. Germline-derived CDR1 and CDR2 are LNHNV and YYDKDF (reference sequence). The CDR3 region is CATSRDLQGLAGDDEQFF. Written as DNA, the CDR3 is TGTGCCACCAGCAGAGATCTTCAGGGACTAGCGGGAGACGATGAGCAGTTCTTC.

The CDR3 DNA follows: TGTGCCACCAGTACTAGAGGGGGACAAGAGACCCAGTACTTC. It yields the protein CATSTRGGQETQYF. The chain uses TRBV15 and TRBJ2-5; tentative D call: TRBD1 (6 bases). V was cut by 6 bases and J by 2 bases, with 13 bases left in between. From germline, CDR1 is LNHNV and CDR2 YYDKDF (reference sequence). The CDR3 contains 14 residues.

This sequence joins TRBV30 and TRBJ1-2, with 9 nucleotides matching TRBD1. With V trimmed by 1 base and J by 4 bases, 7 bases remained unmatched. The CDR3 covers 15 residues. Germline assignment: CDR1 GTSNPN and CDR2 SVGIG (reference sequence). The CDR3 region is CAWSGNRGRSYGYTF. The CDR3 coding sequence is TGTGCCTGGAGTGGGAACAGGGGGCGCTCCTATGGCTACACCTTC. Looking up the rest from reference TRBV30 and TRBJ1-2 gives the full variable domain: SQTIHQWPATLVQPVGSPLSLECTVEGTSNPNLYWYRQAAGRGLQLLFYSVGIGQISSEVPQNLSASRPQDRQFILSSKKLLLSDSGFYLCAWSGNRGRSYGYTFGSGTRLTVV.

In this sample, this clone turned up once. The CDR3 DNA is TGTGCCAGCAGTTTCCTGACAGGGGTCACTGAAGCTTTCTTT. Amino acids: CASSFLTGVTEAFF. The V and J genes are TRBV27 and TRBJ1-1; 8 positions match TRBD1. With 3 bases clipped from V and 4 bases from J, the junction kept 4 bases outside the gene matches. The CDR3 totals 14 residues. CDR1 and CDR2 from the germline V gene are MNHEY and SMNVEV (reference sequence).